This TCR beta chain was recovered during a study of blood T cell repertoires in COVID-19. Study in general: Acute-phase and convalescent COVID-19 samples originated in the United States, Italy and Spain. From T cells, B-cell-depleted T cells, or PBMCs came the material, which was cDNA or gDNA.

CDR1 and CDR2 (germline): KGHDR, SFDVKD. This CDR3 has 14 amino acids. With 3 bases removed from V and 5 bases from J, the gap between germline ends came to 12 bases. As processed by the authors: By means of reference gene primer amplification, nucleated cell counts were estimated. Sequencing was performed with immunoSEQ multiplex PCR; in TCRdb, only in-frame clones are kept and a portion is missing. The V and J calls and clone size come from that table; D and trimming were worked out from the DNA. Of under 200,000 clones in the sample, 87% were seen once. This chain links TRBV24-1 with TRBJ2-5; D is undetermined. Sequencing was carried out using peripheral blood. The origin of this receptor is a middle-aged man with active or convalescent COVID-19. CDR3 nucleotide sequence: TGTGCCACCAGTGATAAGAGGATTGGGGAGACCCAGTACTTC. Protein product: CATSDKRIGETQYF.